This entry lists 6 T cell receptor beta chains sequenced from one sample in a study of blood T cells in healthy people across ages. Alongside a J-beta primer mix, a sample-barcoded 5' primer served in a second PCR lasting about 7 to 11 cycles. Each CDR3 protein gets one entry after TCRdb re-called the 5' RACE reads with MiXCR. This table holds some 1,800,000 distinct CDR3 sequences, 35% to 50% found once. Sequenced: blood. These receptors were obtained from a human donor in good health.

This chain connects TRBV20-1 to TRBJ2-7; perhaps D is TRBD1 or TRBD2 (7 bases each). Germline CDR1 and CDR2: DFQATT and SNEGSKA (reference sequence). This CDR3 comprises 17 residues. Trimming took 5 bases from V and 7 from J, leaving 30 bases between them. CDR3 nucleotides: TGCAGTGCTGTAGTTCGGGACAGCGGGCCCCTCGGGGGGGAGCAGTACTTC. Protein: CSAVVRDSGPLGGEQYF.

Only one count was recorded for this clonotype. The V call is TRBV30, the J call TRBJ1-5, with 8 bases identical to TRBD1. Germline CDR1 GTSNPN, CDR2 SVGIG (reference sequence). J gave up 6 bases and V 5 bases, and 9 bases lay outside the gene matches. The CDR3 runs 14 residues. CDR3 amino acids: CAWATGTGFQPQHF. The CDR3 DNA sequence: TGTGCCTGGGCGACAGGGACAGGATTTCAGCCCCAGCATTTT.

The table lists this clonotype with a few counts. The gene calls are TRBV20-1 and TRBJ1-2, with 7 bases that match TRBD1. Losses at the gene ends were 5 bases for V and 4 bases for J; bases not matched to a gene: 13. The V gene's germline CDR1 is DFQATT and CDR2 SNEGSKA (reference sequence). This CDR3 contains 15 residues. In nucleotides, the CDR3 is TGCAGTGCTCGGGACAGCTCAGAGGGGTTCTATGGCTACACCTTC. This encodes CSARDSSEGFYGYTF.

The table lists this clonotype with many counts. V usage is TRBV4-3 and J usage is TRBJ2-6, with D uncertain. The CDR3 extends over 14 amino acids. Deletions cut 4 bases from V and 0 bases from J, with 4 bases between. Germline V gene sequence: CDR1 LGHNA, CDR2 YSLEER. The DNA for the CDR3 is TGCGCCAGCAGCCTACACTCTGGGGCCAACGTCCTGACTTTC. Amino acids: CASSLHSGANVLTF.

This chain links TRBV7-9 with TRBJ1-6; weak D call: TRBD1 (6 bases). CDR1 SEHNR and CDR2 FQNEAQ come from the germline V gene (reference sequence). This CDR3 has 15 residues. V was cut by 1 base and J by 13 bases, with 17 bases left in between. The CDR3 loop is CASSLGGRSLAPLHF. In DNA, the CDR3 is TGTGCCAGCAGCTTAGGGGGGCGGTCCCTTGCCCCCCTCCACTTT. Using reference TRBV7-9 and TRBJ1-6 for the parts outside the CDR3, the full variable domain is DTGVSQNPRHKITKRGQNVTFRCDPISEHNRLYWYRQTLGQGPEFLTYFQNEAQLEKSRLLSDRFSAERPKGSFSTLEIQRTEQGDSAMYLCASSLGGRSLAPLHFGNGTRLTVT.

The chain links TRBV7-2 to TRBJ2-5; D perhaps matches TRBD2 (6 bases). Per the germline V gene, CDR1 is SGHTA and CDR2 is FQGNSA. There are 14 residues in the CDR3. V was shortened by 8 bases and J by 7 bases, with 20 bases between the two germline ends. The CDR3 loop reads CASSPRGSPATQYF. Written as DNA, the CDR3 is TGTGCCAGCTCCCCCCGGGGGTCCCCGGCGACCCAGTACTTC.